This entry lists 29 T cell receptor beta chains sequenced from one sample in a study of PD-1 blockade in classical Hodgkin lymphoma. The protocol was immunoSEQ multiplex PCR, while the TCRdb copy is restricted to in-frame clones and leaves out a portion. The table records roughly 14,000 clones, 84% of them present only once. Relapse was seen in all patients after autologous stem cell transplantation, and brentuximab vedotin exposure was variable. Sample: peripheral blood mononuclear cells (PBMCs), taken at baseline. The receptors were sampled from a human donor with classical Hodgkin lymphoma.

The CDR3 is CASSLGTSGIQETQYF. The DNA of the CDR3 is TGCGCCAGCAGCCTCGGGACTAGCGGGATCCAAGAGACCCAGTACTTC. The rearrangement joins TRBV5-1 to TRBJ2-5; TRBD2 aligns across 13 bases. The CDR3 is made up of 16 amino acids. V lost 4 bases to trimming and J lost 1 base; unmatched junction nucleotides: 4. The germline gives CDR1 SGHRS, CDR2 YFSETQ.

This clone was observed a single time. The J gene is TRBJ1-2, the V gene TRBV4-1; TRBD1 matches at 7 bases. The J segment lost 2 bases and the V segment lost 4 bases, leaving 7 bases of the junction unmatched. Germline-derived CDR1 and CDR2 are MGHRA and YSYEKL. CDR3 length equals 15 residues. CDR3 sequence (DNA): TGCGCCAGCAGCCCCGGACAGGAAATGAACTATGGCTACACCTTC. It encodes CASSPGQEMNYGYTF.

The chain employs TRBV29-1 and TRBJ1-4, with D possibly being TRBD1 (5 bases). Germline assignment: CDR1 SQVTM and CDR2 ANQGSEA. V shed 4 bases and J shed 5 bases, with 14 bases lying between them. The CDR3 is 14 residues long. DNA for the CDR3: TGCAGCGTTGCGGAGTGGCAGGGAAATGAAAAACTGTTTTTT. It specifies CSVAEWQGNEKLFF.

DNA for the CDR3: TGTGCCAGCAGTGCCTTGGACAGAGCCTACACAGATACGCAGTATTTT. Amino acid sequence: CASSALDRAYTDTQYF. V usage is TRBV25-1 and J usage is TRBJ2-3, with D maybe TRBD1 (6 bases). The V and J ends lost 4 bases and 2 bases respectively, with 16 bases between them. Per the germline V gene, CDR1 is MGHDK and CDR2 is SYGVNS. CDR3 length: 16 amino acids.

The J gene is TRBJ1-2, the V gene TRBV11-2, with no clear D. Trimming took 2 bases from V and 7 from J, leaving 11 bases between them. Germline assignment: CDR1 SGHAT and CDR2 FQNNGV. This CDR3 is built from 13 residues. This CDR3 is CASSLSGWGGYTF. CDR3 coding DNA: TGTGCCAGCAGCTTAAGTGGGTGGGGTGGCTACACCTTC.

The rearrangement uses TRBV7-5 and TRBJ1-1; the D call in the table, TRBD1, was not verified against the DNA. TRBV7-5 is deemed a pseudogene. The CDR3 totals 14 residues. The chain's CDR3 is CASRSGVGADEAFF. DNA for the CDR3: TGTGCCAGCAGGTCGGGCGTGGGGGCGGATGAAGCTTTCTTT.

This sequence joins TRBV4-3 and TRBJ2-3; D is perhaps TRBD2 (6 bases). The V end lost 2 bases, the J end lost 4 bases, and 13 bases lay between the germline ends. The CDR3 contains 15 residues. Germline assignment: CDR1 LGHNA and CDR2 YSLEER. The CDR3 here is CASSQQGGEADTQYF. In DNA form, the CDR3 reads TGCGCCAGCAGCCAACAGGGCGGGGAAGCAGATACGCAGTATTTT.

The rearrangement uses TRBV2 and TRBJ1-2, with D possibly matching TRBD1 (6 bases). Between the trimmed V and J ends, which lost 6 bases and 6 bases, there was a span of 11 bases. In germline, CDR1 is SNHLY, CDR2 FYNNEI. The CDR3 is 12 residues long. The CDR3 region is CASSADRNGYTF. The CDR3 bases are TGTGCCAGCAGCGCAGACAGGAATGGCTACACCTTC. Using reference TRBV2 and TRBJ1-2 for the parts outside the CDR3, the full variable domain is EPEVTQTPSHQVTQMGQEVILRCVPISNHLYFYWYRQILGQKVEFLVSFYNNEISEKSEIFDDQFSVERPDGSNFTLKIRSTKLEDSAMYFCASSADRNGYTFGSGTRLTVV.

V is TRBV29-1 and J is TRBJ2-1; weak D call: TRBD1 (7 bases). Trimming pared 1 base from V and 3 bases from J, leaving 10 bases between. The germline gives CDR1 SQVTM, CDR2 ANQGSEA. The length of the CDR3 is 14 residues. The chain's CDR3 is CSVEGGDSYNEQFF. DNA for the CDR3: TGCAGCGTTGAAGGGGGGGACAGCTACAATGAGCAGTTCTTC.

The rearrangement uses TRBV2 and TRBJ1-1; 9 nucleotides agree with TRBD1. V shed 4 bases, J shed 6 bases, and the junction held 6 bases outside the gene matches. There are 14 residues in the CDR3. Germline lookup yields CDR1 SNHLY and CDR2 FYNNEI. For the CDR3, the DNA is TGTGCCAGCAGTGGTCCGACAGGGGGTTCTGAAGCTTTCTTT. Translating gives CASSGPTGGSEAFF.

The J gene is TRBJ1-2, the V gene TRBV5-4, with 12 bases matching TRBD1. Losses at the gene ends were 4 bases for V and 8 bases for J; bases not matched to a gene: 12. Germline CDR1 reads SGHNT; CDR2 reads YYREEE (reference sequence). There are 16 residues in the CDR3. The chain's CDR3 is CASSIGTGGLRQGYTF. In nucleotides, the CDR3 is TGTGCCAGCAGCATCGGGACAGGGGGCCTCCGGCAGGGCTACACCTTC.

This clone was found once. At one end, the junction sequence differs from germline, possibly due to a read error. Other DNA sequences in this sample translate to the same CDR3. This chain links TRBV5-1 with TRBJ2-1; 11 bases fit TRBD2. Germline lookup yields CDR1 SGHRS and CDR2 YFSETQ. The CDR3 length is 16 residues. The CDR3 nucleotides are TGCGCCAGCAGCTGGACGCCGGGACTAGCGGCAAATGAACAGTTCTTC. This sequence encodes CASSWTPGLAANEQFF.

This sequence joins TRBV6-5 and TRBJ2-1; D is possibly TRBD1 (5 bases). CDR1 is MNHEY, CDR2 SVGAGI, per germline. V gave up 6 bases and J gave up 9 bases, with 9 bases separating them. The CDR3 length is 11 residues. The CDR3: CASSRQGEQFF. The CDR3 coding sequence is TGTGCCAGCAGCCGCCAGGGTGAGCAGTTCTTC.

The V gene is TRBV7-2, the J gene TRBJ2-2; TRBD2 aligns across 7 bases. The junction had 5 bases not matched to a gene; V was cut back by 1 base and J by 3 bases. Looked up from germline, CDR1 is SGHTA and CDR2 is FQGNSA. The CDR3 sequence is 16 residues long. The DNA for the CDR3 is TGTGCCAGCAGCTTAGAGCGGGGTTGGCACACCGGGGAGCTGTTTTTT. Amino acid sequence: CASSLERGWHTGELFF.

J is TRBJ2-3 and V is TRBV5-4; TRBD2 might be the D (6 bases). The ends were cut back, 3 bases at V and 2 bases at J, with 13 bases in the middle. CDR1 is SGHNT, CDR2 YYREEE, per germline (reference sequence). The CDR3 has 15 amino acids. The CDR3 is CASSYSSVVTDTQYF. The CDR3, as DNA: TGTGCCAGCAGCTACTCTAGCGTTGTCACAGATACGCAGTATTTT.

J is TRBJ2-2 and V is TRBV28; perhaps TRBD2 as D (5 bases). In germline, CDR1 is MDHEN, CDR2 SYDVKM. The CDR3 is 17 residues long. Trimming pared 6 bases from V and 4 bases from J, leaving 21 bases between. CDR3 nucleotides: TGTGCCAGCAGACCACAAAATAGGCGGAGGTTCACCGGGGAGCTGTTTTTT. This gives the protein CASRPQNRRRFTGELFF.

The chain carries TRBV29-1 and TRBJ2-5, with TRBD2 as a possible D gene (6 bases). Germline lookup yields CDR1 SQVTM and CDR2 ANQGSEA. V lost 6 bases, J lost 4 bases, and 12 bases lay in between. The CDR3 has 12 residues. The CDR3 is CSVLEGRETQYF. The CDR3 region has the DNA TGCAGCGTACTGGAGGGCCGAGAGACCCAGTACTTC.

The chain carries TRBV11-2 and TRBJ2-7, with a tentative D call TRBD2 (7 bases). Germline V lookup: CDR1 SGHAT, CDR2 FQNNGV. CDR3 size: 18 residues. Trimming stripped 4 bases from V and 12 bases from J, with 34 bases between. The CDR3 region is CASSSPRYWGGGVPRWYV. The CDR3 DNA follows: TGTGCCAGCAGCTCCCCCCGGTATTGGGGCGGGGGCGTTCCGCGGTGGTACGTC.

V usage is TRBV5-8 and J usage is TRBJ2-1; D uncertain. The CDR3 length is 13 residues. The ends were cut back, 5 bases at V and 9 bases at J, with 15 bases in the middle. Germline lookup yields CDR1 SGHTS and CDR2 YDEGEE. The CDR3: CASRMIMGTEQFF. CDR3 nucleotide sequence: TGTGCCAGCAGAATGATAATGGGCACTGAGCAGTTCTTC.

V gene TRBV13 combines with J gene TRBJ2-2, with 16 bases fitting TRBD2. The junction had 11 bases not matched to a gene; V was cut back by 5 bases and J by 5 bases. The CDR3 loop spans 19 amino acids. Germline V lookup: CDR1 PRHDT, CDR2 FYEKMQ (reference sequence). DNA of the CDR3: TGTGCCAGCAGCCCGGGACTAGCGGGAGGGCGGAGAAGGACCGGGGAGCTGTTTTTT. Translation gives CASSPGLAGGRRRTGELFF.

This chain uses TRBV6-1 with TRBJ2-1, with D possibly being TRBD2 (5 bases). Germline V lookup: CDR1 MNHNS, CDR2 SASEGT. V lost 10 bases and J 4 bases, leaving 14 bases between the germline ends. The CDR3 has 13 amino acids. CDR3 in DNA: TGTGCCACACGAGGGCAGAATTACAATGAGCAGTTCTTC. Encoded protein: CATRGQNYNEQFF.

Remarks on this clone: This specimen includes other DNA sequences encoding the same CDR3. The gene calls are TRBV29-1 and TRBJ2-1; 7 bases fit TRBD1. Trimming removed 0 bases from V and 0 bases from J; junction bases left unmatched: 5. There are 16 residues in the CDR3. Germline lookup yields CDR1 SQVTM and CDR2 ANQGSEA. As DNA, the CDR3 is TGCAGCGTTGAAGATCCGGGACAGTCCTCCTACAATGAGCAGTTCTTC. Translated, it gives CSVEDPGQSSYNEQFF.

This clone was seen once. The rearrangement joins TRBV6-5 to TRBJ2-7, with no clear D. The CDR3 contains 13 residues. V gave up 6 bases and J gave up 2 bases, with 11 bases separating them. The germline V gene encodes CDR1 MNHEY and CDR2 SVGAGI. In nucleotides, the CDR3 is TGTGCCAGCAGATCCGACTTGGCCTACGAGCAGTACTTC. Translating it yields CASRSDLAYEQYF.

This chain connects TRBV6-1 to TRBJ2-1, with D perhaps being TRBD1 or TRBD2 (5 bases each). The germline V gene has CDR1 MNHNS and CDR2 SASEGT. This CDR3 has 15 residues. Trimming cost V 6 bases and J 2 bases, with 14 bases left between them. This chain's CDR3 is CASSRTGPPYNEQFF. The CDR3 bases are TGTGCCAGCAGCCGAACGGGACCCCCCTACAATGAGCAGTTCTTC.

The chain combines TRBV10-3 with TRBJ1-1; D uncertain. Looked up from germline, CDR1 is ENHRY and CDR2 is SYGVKD. Trimming took 1 base from V and 0 from J, leaving 6 bases between them. The CDR3 runs to 14 residues. CDR3 in DNA: TGTGCCATCAGTGAGTGGGTGTTGAACACTGAAGCTTTCTTT. Protein sequence: CAISEWVLNTEAFF.

By its share, this clone is medium-sized. The chain carries TRBV6-1 and TRBJ1-3; the D is unclear. Trimming cost V 2 bases and J 2 bases, with 13 bases left between them. The V gene's germline CDR1 is MNHNS and CDR2 SASEGT. CDR3 size: 16 residues. DNA of the CDR3: TGTGCCAGCAGTGAAAGGACGGGCCAAACTGGAAACACCATATATTTT. Protein sequence: CASSERTGQTGNTIYF.

For this clone: The sample carries other DNA sequences with the same CDR3. In nucleotides, the CDR3 is TGTGCCAGCAGCAACACTGGACGGGGAACCTACGAGCAGTACTTC. Protein product: CASSNTGRGTYEQYF. The rearrangement uses TRBV27 and TRBJ2-7; D possibly corresponds to TRBD2 (5 bases). The CDR3 length is 15 residues. Germline V gives CDR1 MNHEY, CDR2 SMNVEV (reference sequence). Trimming removed 6 bases from V and 2 bases from J, with 17 bases in between.

The chain carries TRBV10-3 and TRBJ2-7; TRBD1 might be the D (5 bases). The CDR3 length is 12 residues. The V end lost 3 bases, the J end lost 6 bases, and 9 bases lay between the germline ends. The germline V gene has CDR1 ENHRY and CDR2 SYGVKD. CDR3 loop: CAISDYTGEQYV. CDR3 coding DNA: TGTGCCATCAGTGATTACACAGGCGAGCAGTACGTC.

This rearrangement joins TRBV2 to TRBJ1-2; tentative D call: TRBD1 (5 bases). Germline values: CDR1 SNHLY, CDR2 FYNNEI. The V end was cut by 6 bases, the J end by 8 bases, with 16 bases between. This CDR3 spans 13 amino acids. The CDR3 sequence is CASRGLSEGGYTF. DNA of the CDR3: TGTGCCAGCAGGGGACTTTCTGAGGGGGGCTACACCTTC.